This T cell receptor beta chain is from a study of beta chain features in type 1 diabetes. This clone was picked up many times. The V and J ends lost 1 base and 2 bases respectively, with 13 bases between them. From germline, CDR1 is SEHNR and CDR2 FQNEAQ (reference sequence). CDR3 length: 16 amino acids. cDNA synthesis used the whole RNA isolate, giving expressed TCRB sequences. Here immunoSEQ multiplex PCR was the method, and the copy in TCRdb shows in-frame clones only, minus some. Of about 360,000 clones detected, over 9.5% appear once; the ten largest clones hold more than 0.015%. Sequenced: naive CD4+ T cells from blood. The rearrangement links TRBV7-9 to TRBJ2-3; TRBD1 is a possible D gene (6 bases). The clonotype was recovered from a man in his late teens or twenties in good health. CDR3 nucleotide sequence: TGTGCCAGCAGCTTAGGGTCCAACAGGGACACAGATACGCAGTATTTT. This encodes CASSLGSNRDTDTQYF.